The T cell receptor beta chain described here comes from a study of OX40 agonist ivuxolimab in advanced cancers. The CDR3 contains 13 residues. Trimming took 3 bases from V and 3 from J; bases not matched to a gene: 2. Germline CDR1 and CDR2: LNHDA and SQIVND (reference sequence). The assay was immunoSEQ multiplex PCR, and TCRdb's table has in-frame clones only and misses some. The repertoire holds roughly 42,000 clones, with approximately 86% as singletons. Findings and caveats of the study: Compared with others, partial responders at 0.1-3.0 mg/kg displayed clonal expansion among the lowest. Dosing at 0.1 to 3.0 mg/kg was accompanied by clonal expansion of CD4+ and CD8+ blood T cells by week 6.

Concerning this clone itself: As yet, its antigen is unknown.

The clonotype was recovered from an adult with an advanced solid tumor such as melanoma, head and neck, liver or kidney cancer. The material sequenced was CD4+ or CD8+ T cells sorted from blood, taken in a trial of the OX40 agonist ivuxolimab. The chain uses TRBV19 and TRBJ2-7; 7 nucleotides agree with TRBD1. The CDR3 DNA sequence: TGTGCCAGTAGTATGCAGGGGGACTACGAGCAGTACTTC. Residues: CASSMQGDYEQYF.